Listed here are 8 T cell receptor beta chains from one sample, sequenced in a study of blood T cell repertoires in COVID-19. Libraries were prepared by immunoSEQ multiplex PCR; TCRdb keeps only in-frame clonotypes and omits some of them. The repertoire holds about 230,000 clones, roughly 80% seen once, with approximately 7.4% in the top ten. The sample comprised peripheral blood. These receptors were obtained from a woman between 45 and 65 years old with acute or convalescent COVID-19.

The CDR3 region has the DNA TGTGCCAGCAGCCACCGGGACACCAACTATGGCTACACCTTC. This translates into CASSHRDTNYGYTF. The chain combines TRBV6-5 with TRBJ1-2, with TRBD1 as a possible D gene (6 bases). The CDR3 has 14 residues. V dropped 6 bases and J dropped 2 bases, with 13 bases sitting between them. Looked up from germline, CDR1 is MNHEY and CDR2 is SVGAGI.

CDR3: CASGPSPGGPGELFF. CDR3 coding DNA: TGTGCCAGCGGTCCCTCTCCAGGGGGCCCCGGGGAGCTGTTTTTT. The chain employs TRBV6-5 and TRBJ2-2; TRBD1 matches at 8 bases. The CDR3 totals 15 residues. V lost 8 bases, J lost 6 bases, and 11 bases stayed unmatched. Germline loops: CDR1 MNHEY, CDR2 SVGAGI.

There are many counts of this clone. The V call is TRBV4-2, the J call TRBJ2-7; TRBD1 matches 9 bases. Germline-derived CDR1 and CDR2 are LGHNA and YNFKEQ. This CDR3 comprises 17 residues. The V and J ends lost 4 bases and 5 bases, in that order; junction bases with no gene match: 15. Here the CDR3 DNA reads TGTGCCAGCAGCCGACAACCTATCCGGGACAGGGTCCACGAGCAGTACTTC. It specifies CASSRQPIRDRVHEQYF.

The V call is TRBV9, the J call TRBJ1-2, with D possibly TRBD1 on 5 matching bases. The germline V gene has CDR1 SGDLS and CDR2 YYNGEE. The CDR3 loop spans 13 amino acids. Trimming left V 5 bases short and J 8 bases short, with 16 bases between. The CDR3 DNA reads TGTGCCAGCAGATTCGAGGGGAGGCGGGGCTACACCTTC. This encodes CASRFEGRRGYTF.

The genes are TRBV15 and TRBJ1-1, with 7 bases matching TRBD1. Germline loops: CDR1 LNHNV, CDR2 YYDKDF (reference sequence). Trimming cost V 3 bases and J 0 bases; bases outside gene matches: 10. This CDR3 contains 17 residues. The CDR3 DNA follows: TGTGCCACCAGCAGGGGAAGCAGGGGGGTCATGAACACTGAAGCTTTCTTT. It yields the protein CATSRGSRGVMNTEAFF.

The CDR3 nucleotides are TGTGCCAGTAGTAATGTTTTAGGTGGGGCCCTGACTAGCGGGATTGACGAGCAGTACTTC. This sequence encodes CASSNVLGGALTSGIDEQYF. This sequence joins TRBV19 and TRBJ2-7; 11 bases line up with TRBD2. Trimming at V came to 4 bases and at J to 5 bases, leaving 22 bases not matched to a gene. Germline V gene data show CDR1 as LNHDA and CDR2 as SQIVND (reference sequence). The CDR3 spans 20 residues.

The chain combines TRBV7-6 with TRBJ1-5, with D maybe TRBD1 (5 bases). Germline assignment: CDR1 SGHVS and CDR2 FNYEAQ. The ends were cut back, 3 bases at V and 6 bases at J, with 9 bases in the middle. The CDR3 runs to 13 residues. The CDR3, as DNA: TGTGCCAGCAGCTTTCAGGGAAGTCAGCCCCAGCATTTT. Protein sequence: CASSFQGSQPQHF. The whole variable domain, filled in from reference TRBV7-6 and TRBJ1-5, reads GAGVSQSPRYKVTKRGQDVALRCDPISGHVSLYWYRQALGQGPEFLTYFNYEAQQDKSGLPNDRFSAERPEGSISTLTIQRTEQRDSAMYRCASSFQGSQPQHFGDGTRLSIL.

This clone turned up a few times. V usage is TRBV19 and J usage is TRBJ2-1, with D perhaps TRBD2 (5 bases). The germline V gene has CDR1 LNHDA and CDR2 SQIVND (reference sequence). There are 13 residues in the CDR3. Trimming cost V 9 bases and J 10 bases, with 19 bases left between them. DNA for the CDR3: TGTGCCAGAGGTGCTCAACCACCGGGGGAGCAGTTCTTC. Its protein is CARGAQPPGEQFF.